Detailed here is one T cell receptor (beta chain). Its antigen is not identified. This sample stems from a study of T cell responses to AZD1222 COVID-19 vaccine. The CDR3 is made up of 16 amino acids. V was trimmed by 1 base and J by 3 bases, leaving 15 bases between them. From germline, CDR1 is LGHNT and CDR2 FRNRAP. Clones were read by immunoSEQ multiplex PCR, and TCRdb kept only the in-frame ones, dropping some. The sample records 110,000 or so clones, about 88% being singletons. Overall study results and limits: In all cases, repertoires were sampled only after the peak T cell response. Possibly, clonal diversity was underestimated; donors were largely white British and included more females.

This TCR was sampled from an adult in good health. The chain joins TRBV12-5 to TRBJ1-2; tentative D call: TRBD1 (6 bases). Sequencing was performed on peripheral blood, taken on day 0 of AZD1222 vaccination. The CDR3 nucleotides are TGTGCTAGTGGTTTGGCCCCGGGGGCGGGTGACTATGGCTACACCTTC. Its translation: CASGLAPGAGDYGYTF.